The rows below give T cell receptor beta chains drawn from one sample of a study of blood T cell repertoires in COVID-19. Sequenced by immunoSEQ multiplex PCR; TCRdb stores in-frame clones only, minus some. The sample yields approximately 280,000 clones, roughly 89% seen once. The sequencing input was PBMCs or T cells enriched from blood (not recorded which). The receptors were gathered from a woman in her forties who had recovered from COVID-19. Each CDR3 is given with its conserved first and last residue. The D gene is left open where the match is weak. Expanded clones are given a class, and other clones once, few, many or no size at all.

j_gene,len,d_gene,v_gene,abundance,CDR3nt,CDR3aa
TRBJ2-7,13,-,TRBV11-2,-,TGTGCCAGCAGCCGGACAGACTCCTACGAGCAGTACTTC,CASSRTDSYEQYF
TRBJ2-7,13,TRBD2,TRBV9,-,TGTGCCAGCAGCGTAACTAGCGGATACGAGCAGTACTTC,CASSVTSGYEQYF
TRBJ1-2,16,TRBD1,TRBV7-9,-,TGTGCCAGCAGCTTAGGGACAGGGCCCTCGGGGGATGGCTACACCTTC,CASSLGTGPSGDGYTF
TRBJ2-3,9,-,TRBV27,once,TGTGCCAGCCCTCTTACGCAGTATTTT,CASPLTQYF
TRBJ1-2,23,-,TRBV27,-,TGTGCCAGCACTCCTGTCCTACGAGCGTTCGCGGACAGCAGGGTGGGAAATCACTATGGCTACACCTTC,CASTPVLRAFADSRVGNHYGYTF
TRBJ2-7,17,TRBD2,TRBV2,-,TGTGCCAGCAGTTATATCCGGAGGGAGCGGGAGGCCTACGAGCAGTACTTC,CASSYIRREREAYEQYF
TRBJ2-1,15,TRBD2,TRBV7-3,-,TGTGCCAGCAGCTATACTAGCGGGCTAAACAATGAGCAGTTCTTC,CASSYTSGLNNEQFF
TRBJ1-6,16,-,TRBV13,-,TGTGCCAGCAGCTTAGGGTTTAGTACCTATAATTCACCCCTCCACTTT,CASSLGFSTYNSPLHF
TRBJ2-1,16,TRBD2,TRBV5-4,-,TGTGCCAGCAGCTTGTCGGGACTAGCGGGAGACAATGAGCAGTTCTTC,CASSLSGLAGDNEQFF
TRBJ1-2,13,-,TRBV5-8,-,TGTGCCAGCAGCTCCCGGGTTCGCCCGGGCTACACCTTC,CASSSRVRPGYTF
TRBJ2-3,18,TRBD2,TRBV7-2,-,TGTGCCAGCAGCCTCGAGGGTGGCGGGAGGGCCGGGACAGATACGCAGTATTTT,CASSLEGGGRAGTDTQYF
TRBJ1-6,13,TRBD1,TRBV2,-,TGTGCCAGTGTGGGACAGCTTAATTCACCCCTCCACTTT,CASVGQLNSPLHF
TRBJ1-2,14,-,TRBV6-5,-,TGTGCCAGCAGACGGTTCCCAGCGAGTGGTGGCTACACCTTC,CASRRFPASGGYTF
TRBJ1-1,20,-,TRBV30,-,TGTGCCTGGAGTGTACGGTTTAGGGGGGGCGAGTGGGGCTCTAACACTGAAGCTTTCTTT,CAWSVRFRGGEWGSNTEAFF
TRBJ2-3,13,-,TRBV7-8,once,TGTGCCAGCAGCCCGCAGGGCACAGATACGCAGTATTTT,CASSPQGTDTQYF
TRBJ2-3,16,TRBD2,TRBV10-1,-,TGCGCCAGCAGTGAGCTCGGGACTAGCGGGAGAAATACGCAGTATTTT,CASSELGTSGRNTQYF
TRBJ1-5,11,-,TRBV3-1/TRBV3-2,-,TGTGCCAGTGGCCCTAATCAGCCCCAGCATTTT,CASGPNQPQHF
TRBJ2-7,13,-,TRBV6-5,-,TGTGCCAGCAGTTACGGGTCCCGAGGGGAGCAGTACTTC,CASSYGSRGEQYF
TRBJ2-2,16,-,TRBV5-1,-,TGCGCCAGCAGCTTGGGGCAGGGGACGAACACCGGGGAGCTGTTTTTT,CASSLGQGTNTGELFF
TRBJ2-7,16,-,TRBV12-2,-,TGTGCAAGTCGCTTAGTGTCTGCTAGCGGTTTCTACGAGCAGTACTTC,CASRLVSASGFYEQYF
TRBJ2-1,15,TRBD2,TRBV4-2,-,TGTGCCAGCAGCCAAGAACTAGCGGGGGGTCTAGGGAAGTTCTTC,CASSQELAGGLGKFF
TRBJ2-3,12,TRBD2,TRBV20-1,-,TGCAGTGCTAGTGGGGGACTAGCAACGCAGTATTTT,CSASGGLATQYF
TRBJ2-1,12,TRBD1,TRBV3-1/TRBV3-2,-,TGTGCCAGCAGCCCTTTAGGGACAGATCAGTTCTTC,CASSPLGTDQFF
TRBJ1-2,15,-,TRBV30,-,TGTGCCTGGAGTAGAGGAGGGGAAGGGAGGTATGGCTACACCTTC,CAWSRGGEGRYGYTF
TRBJ2-3,16,TRBD2,TRBV3-1/TRBV3-2,-,TGTGCCAGCAGCCTACTAGCGGGGGACCTCACAGATACGCAGTATTTT,CASSLLAGDLTDTQYF
TRBJ2-3,21,TRBD2,TRBV5-1,-,TGCGCCAGCAGCGACGTTATGGACGGGCCCTTAATACTAGCGGGAGGGCCCACGCAGTATTTT,CASSDVMDGPLILAGGPTQYF
TRBJ2-4,16,TRBD1,TRBV6-2/TRBV6-3,-,TGTGCCAGCAGCCACTTACAGGGGCCAGCCAAAAACATTCAGTACTTC,CASSHLQGPAKNIQYF
TRBJ1-6,15,TRBD1,TRBV28,few,TGTGCCAGCAGTCCCCTCCAGGGGGCCGGTTCACCCCTCCACTTT,CASSPLQGAGSPLHF
TRBJ1-3,16,-,TRBV2,-,TGTGCCAGCAGTGACGGTGGGGGGAGTCGTGGAAACACCATATATTTT,CASSDGGGSRGNTIYF
TRBJ1-2,13,-,TRBV28,-,TGTGCCAGCAGGCTCTTAGCAAACTATGGCTACACCTTC,CASRLLANYGYTF
TRBJ1-1,13,-,TRBV28,-,TGTGCCAGCAGTAGGGAGCGGGGGACTGAAGCTTTCTTT,CASSRERGTEAFF
TRBJ2-7,11,-,TRBV7-9,-,TGTGCCAGCAGCTCGACTACCGAGCAGTACTTC,CASSSTTEQYF
TRBJ2-7,13,-,TRBV7-9,-,TGTGCCAGCAGCTTTACAGGGTCAAGTGAGCAGTACTTC,CASSFTGSSEQYF
TRBJ1-2,14,TRBD1,TRBV3-1/TRBV3-2,-,TGTGCCAGCAGCCAAGCGCACAGGGGAGCTGGCTACACCTTC,CASSQAHRGAGYTF
TRBJ2-3,16,TRBD2,TRBV27,-,TGTGCCACCTCCCGGGAGGTAGCGGGAGTTGGAGATACGCAGTATTTT,CATSREVAGVGDTQYF
TRBJ2-4,14,-,TRBV7-3,-,TGTGCCAGCAGCCCAAGTGGGAGCCCAAACATTCAGTACTTC,CASSPSGSPNIQYF
TRBJ2-5,14,-,TRBV7-2,-,TGTGCCAGCAGCTTCGGACACACCCAAGAGACCCAGTACTTC,CASSFGHTQETQYF
TRBJ1-4,15,-,TRBV18,-,TGTGCCAGCTCACCCCCCGCGGGGTTGGGTGAAAAACTGTTTTTT,CASSPPAGLGEKLFF
TRBJ2-7,15,TRBD1,TRBV24-1,-,TGTGCCACCAGTGATGCTGGGACAGGGATCCACGAGCAGTACTTC,CATSDAGTGIHEQYF
TRBJ1-6,14,-,TRBV6-5,-,TGTGCCAGCAGTTATTTACGGTATAATTCACCCCTCCACTTT,CASSYLRYNSPLHF
TRBJ2-5,13,-,TRBV7-2,-,TGTGCCAGCAGGAGCGGTCCCCTGGAGACCCAGTACTTC,CASRSGPLETQYF
TRBJ1-1,15,-,TRBV4-1,-,TGCGCCAGCAGCCGTGGGGCAGGATTGAACACTGAAGCTTTCTTT,CASSRGAGLNTEAFF
TRBJ1-6,15,-,TRBV7-2,-,TGTGCCAGCAGCTTACAGGGATCGTATAATTCACCCCTCCACTTT,CASSLQGSYNSPLHF
TRBJ2-1,16,TRBD2,TRBV24-1,-,TGTGCCACCAGTGATTTTACGACTAGCGGTCTGAATGAGCAGTTCTTC,CATSDFTTSGLNEQFF
TRBJ2-1,13,-,TRBV7-3,-,TGTGCCAGCAGGCGGGACCCACGGGATGAGCAGTTCTTC,CASRRDPRDEQFF
TRBJ1-4,15,-,TRBV5-1,-,TGCGCCAGCCAACCCTCACCCAGGGATGGTGAAAAACTGTTTTTT,CASQPSPRDGEKLFF
TRBJ1-1,16,-,TRBV7-3,-,TGTGCCAGCAGCCATAGTTCAGGCCCCGTGAACACTGAAGCTTTCTTT,CASSHSSGPVNTEAFF
TRBJ2-3,15,-,TRBV14,-,TGTGCCAGCAGCCAAGGGACAGATTTCACAGATACGCAGTATTTT,CASSQGTDFTDTQYF